These T cell receptor beta chains were read from a single sample in a study of cytotoxic CD8 clonotypes in ibrutinib-treated CLL. Measured with immunoSEQ multiplex PCR; TCRdb has only the in-frame clones, and not every one. The table shows about 160,000 clones, with about four fifths occurring only once. This material consisted of PBMCs, taken after 12 months of ibrutinib treatment. These TCRs come from a human donor with chronic lymphocytic leukemia. Each CDR3 is given with its conserved first and last residue. Each record gives: D gene, V gene, J gene, clone size, CDR3 DNA, CDR3 protein. D genes are given only for firm matches. Only part of the rows carry a size: once, few, many, or a class if the clone is expanded.

D: -
V: TRBV2
J: TRBJ2-2
size: few
DNA: TGTGCCAGCAGACCTGACAATACCGGGGAGCTGTTTTTT
CDR3: CASRPDNTGELFF

D: -
V: TRBV9
J: TRBJ2-3
size: -
DNA: TGTGCCAGCAGCCCCCCCGGAGGCCTGGCAGATACGCAGTATTTT
CDR3: CASSPPGGLADTQYF

D: -
V: TRBV13
J: TRBJ2-2
size: -
DNA: TGTGCCAGCAGCGCCCCCCCAGTAGTGAGCGGGGAGCTGTTTTTT
CDR3: CASSAPPVVSGELFF

D: -
V: TRBV5-1
J: TRBJ2-7
size: -
DNA: TGCGCCAGCAGCTTGGAGGGAGGACTGGGCGAGCAGTACTTC
CDR3: CASSLEGGLGEQYF

D: -
V: TRBV6-6
J: TRBJ2-1
size: -
DNA: TGTGCCAGCAGTTACTTGGGGAATGAGCAGTTCTTC
CDR3: CASSYLGNEQFF

D: -
V: TRBV5-4
J: TRBJ2-3
size: -
DNA: TGTGCCAGCAGCATGGGGTCCGGGCAAGCGGCAGTTACGCAGTATTTT
CDR3: CASSMGSGQAAVTQYF

D: -
V: TRBV6-5
J: TRBJ1-2
size: -
DNA: TGTGCCAGCAGTTACTCGATTCTGGGGGGATTTGGCTACACCTTC
CDR3: CASSYSILGGFGYTF

D: TRBD1
V: TRBV28
J: TRBJ1-2
size: -
DNA: TGTGCCAGCAGTTTAGTTCGGAGGACAGGGGGCGTTGGCTACACCTTC
CDR3: CASSLVRRTGGVGYTF

D: -
V: TRBV6-1
J: TRBJ1-5
size: -
DNA: TGTGGGGAGGGCGACAATCAGCCCCAGCATTTT
CDR3: CGEGDNQPQHF

D: -
V: TRBV7-9
J: TRBJ2-7
size: -
DNA: TGTGCCAGCAGCCAGGGGAACAGCGTAGCCTACGAGCAGTACTTC
CDR3: CASSQGNSVAYEQYF

D: -
V: TRBV7-3
J: TRBJ1-1
size: -
DNA: TGTGCCAGCACCTTAGGGGGGGCCAACACTGAAGCTTTCTTT
CDR3: CASTLGGANTEAFF

D: -
V: TRBV6-5
J: TRBJ1-3
size: -
DNA: TGTGCCAGCAGTTTAGGACCCCGAAGGGCTGGAAACACCATATATTTT
CDR3: CASSLGPRRAGNTIYF

D: -
V: TRBV29-1
J: TRBJ2-7
size: -
DNA: TGCAGCGTTGAAGATTGGCAGGGGAAAAGCCACGAGCAGTACTTC
CDR3: CSVEDWQGKSHEQYF

D: TRBD1
V: TRBV27
J: TRBJ2-1
size: -
DNA: TGTGCCAGCGGGGGACAGGGTAACTACAATGAGCAGTTCTTC
CDR3: CASGGQGNYNEQFF

D: TRBD1
V: TRBV25-1
J: TRBJ2-2
size: -
DNA: TGTGCCAGCGCAGGGGGCTCGAACACCGGGGAGCTGTTTTTT
CDR3: CASAGGSNTGELFF

D: -
V: TRBV5-4
J: TRBJ2-7
size: once
DNA: TGTGCCAGCTCTCTTAATAGGGAGCAGTACTTC
CDR3: CASSLNREQYF

D: TRBD2
V: TRBV5-1
J: TRBJ2-1
size: -
DNA: TGCGCCAGCAGCTCCCGCATAGCGGGGGGGAACAATGAGCAGTTCTTC
CDR3: CASSSRIAGGNNEQFF

D: TRBD2
V: TRBV7-3
J: TRBJ2-3
size: -
DNA: TGTGCCAGCAGCTTAGAGGTCGCGGGGGTAGAGACGCAGTATTTT
CDR3: CASSLEVAGVETQYF

D: -
V: TRBV5-1
J: TRBJ2-5
size: -
DNA: TGCGCCAGCAGCCCGCAGGGGATGGGAGGAGAGACCCAGTACTTC
CDR3: CASSPQGMGGETQYF

D: TRBD2
V: TRBV10-3
J: TRBJ2-3
size: -
DNA: TGTGCCATCAGTGAGTATGCTAGCGGGAGGTTTGCAGATACGCAGTATTTT
CDR3: CAISEYASGRFADTQYF

D: TRBD1
V: TRBV5-4
J: TRBJ2-2
size: -
DNA: TGTGCCAGCAGCCTCGGGACAGGGGAAGGGTACACCGGGGAGCTGTTTTTT
CDR3: CASSLGTGEGYTGELFF

D: -
V: TRBV6-1
J: TRBJ1-2
size: -
DNA: TGTGCCAGCAGTGAAGGGGGCCTCTATGGCTACACCTTC
CDR3: CASSEGGLYGYTF

D: -
V: TRBV6-1
J: TRBJ2-7
size: -
DNA: TGTGCCAGCAGTGATTACGAGCAGTACTTC
CDR3: CASSDYEQYF

D: -
V: TRBV5-1
J: TRBJ1-6
size: -
DNA: TGCGCCAGCAGCTTGTCAGGGGAAAGGAGGTCACCCCTCCACTTT
CDR3: CASSLSGERRSPLHF

D: -
V: TRBV28
J: TRBJ1-4
size: -
DNA: TGTGCCAGTGCCAGGGGTGGGTCTAATGAAAAACTGTTTTTT
CDR3: CASARGGSNEKLFF

D: -
V: TRBV1
J: TRBJ2-6
size: -
DNA: TGCACCAGCAGACGAGAAGGTTTGTGGGCCAACGTCCTGACTTTC
CDR3: CTSRREGLWANVLTF

D: -
V: TRBV28
J: TRBJ2-7
size: once
DNA: TGTGCCAGCAGTTTAATGACTCTTCAGTACTTC
CDR3: CASSLMTLQYF

D: TRBD1
V: TRBV6-1
J: TRBJ1-5
size: -
DNA: TGTGCCATCTCTCCAGGGGGCATACAGCCCCAGCATTTT
CDR3: CAISPGGIQPQHF

D: -
V: TRBV5-6
J: TRBJ1-1
size: -
DNA: TGTGCCAGCAGCCCCGACAGACTCAACACTGAAGCTTTCTTT
CDR3: CASSPDRLNTEAFF

D: -
V: TRBV5-4
J: TRBJ1-1
size: -
DNA: TGTGCCAGCAGCCCCCAACGGGGACCGAACACTGAAGCTTTCTTT
CDR3: CASSPQRGPNTEAFF

D: TRBD2
V: TRBV18
J: TRBJ2-7
size: -
DNA: TGTGCCAGCTCACCAACTAGCGGAATCTCCTACGAGCAGTACTTC
CDR3: CASSPTSGISYEQYF

D: TRBD2
V: TRBV28
J: TRBJ2-1
size: -
DNA: TGTGCCAGCTTAGGGACTAGCGGGCGCTCCTACAATGAGCAGTTCTTC
CDR3: CASLGTSGRSYNEQFF

D: -
V: TRBV6-5
J: TRBJ1-5
size: once
DNA: TGTGCCAGCAGTTCAGGTCAGAAATATCAGCCCCAGCATTTT
CDR3: CASSSGQKYQPQHF

D: TRBD2
V: TRBV6-5
J: TRBJ2-3
size: -
DNA: TGTGCCAGCAGTTACGACGGGACTAGCCAAGATACGCAGTATTTT
CDR3: CASSYDGTSQDTQYF

D: TRBD1
V: TRBV6-6
J: TRBJ2-7
size: -
DNA: TGTGCCAGCAGTTACACGGACAGGGCTGAGCAGTACTTC
CDR3: CASSYTDRAEQYF

D: -
V: TRBV5-1
J: TRBJ2-1
size: once
DNA: TGCGCCAGCAGCTTTCGAGGAGGTAAGCGAAATGAGCAGTTCTTC
CDR3: CASSFRGGKRNEQFF

D: -
V: TRBV6-5
J: TRBJ1-2
size: -
DNA: TGTGCCAGCAGTAAGGGCCAGGGTCTTGGCTACACCTTC
CDR3: CASSKGQGLGYTF

D: TRBD1
V: TRBV9
J: TRBJ2-1
size: -
DNA: TGTGCCAGCAGCGCCGCCGGGACAGGGGGCTACAATGAGCAGTTCTTC
CDR3: CASSAAGTGGYNEQFF

D: TRBD2
V: TRBV28
J: TRBJ2-4
size: few
DNA: TGTGCCAGCAGTTCCTCAGCGGGAGGTCTTGCCAAAAACATTCAGTACTTC
CDR3: CASSSSAGGLAKNIQYF

D: TRBD1
V: TRBV28
J: TRBJ1-5
size: -
DNA: TGTGCCAGCAGTTTTTCCGGACAGGGAACTTCCAATCAGCCCCAGCATTTT
CDR3: CASSFSGQGTSNQPQHF

D: -
V: TRBV19
J: TRBJ1-2
size: -
DNA: TGTGCCAGTAGTATTTGGGCAAGTGATGGCTACACCTTC
CDR3: CASSIWASDGYTF